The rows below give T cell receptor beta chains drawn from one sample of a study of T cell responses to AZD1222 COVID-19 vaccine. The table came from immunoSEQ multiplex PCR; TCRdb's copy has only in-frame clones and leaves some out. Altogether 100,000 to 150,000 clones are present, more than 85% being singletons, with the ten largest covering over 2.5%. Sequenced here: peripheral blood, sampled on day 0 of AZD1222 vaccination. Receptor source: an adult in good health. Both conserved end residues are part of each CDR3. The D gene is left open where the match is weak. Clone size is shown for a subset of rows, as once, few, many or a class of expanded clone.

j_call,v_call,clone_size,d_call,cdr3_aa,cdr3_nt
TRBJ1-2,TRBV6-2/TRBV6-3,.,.,CASSTGYGYTF,TGTGCCAGCAGCACCGGTTATGGCTACACCTTC
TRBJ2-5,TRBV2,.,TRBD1,CASSRDRRETQYF,TGTGCCAGCAGTAGGGACAGGCGGGAGACCCAGTACTTC
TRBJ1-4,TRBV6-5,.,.,CASRPTVGHEKLFF,TGTGCCAGCAGGCCGACAGTAGGGCATGAAAAACTGTTTTTT
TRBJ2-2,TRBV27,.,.,CASSFQGSGELFF,TGTGCCAGCAGTTTCCAGGGTTCCGGGGAGCTGTTTTTT
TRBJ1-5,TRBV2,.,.,CASSEWVRGNQPQHF,TGTGCCAGCAGTGAATGGGTGAGGGGCAATCAGCCCCAGCATTTT
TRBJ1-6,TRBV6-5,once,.,CASSRAAQNNSPLHF,TGTGCCAGCAGTCGGGCTGCACAAAATAATTCACCCCTCCACTTT
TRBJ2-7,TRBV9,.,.,CASSTRGGNEQYF,TGTGCCAGCAGCACCAGGGGGGGGAACGAGCAGTACTTC
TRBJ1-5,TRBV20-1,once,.,CSASNGLQPQHF,TGCAGTGCTAGTAATGGGTTGCAGCCCCAGCATTTT
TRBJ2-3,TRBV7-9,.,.,CASSFSTDTQYF,TGTGCCAGCAGCTTTAGCACAGATACGCAGTATTTT
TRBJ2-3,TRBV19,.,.,CASSSGASGTDTQYF,TGTGCCAGTAGTTCCGGCGCCAGCGGCACAGATACGCAGTATTTT
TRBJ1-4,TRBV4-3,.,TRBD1,CASSQGTGQNEKLFF,TGCGCCAGCAGCCAAGGGACAGGTCAAAATGAAAAACTGTTTTTT
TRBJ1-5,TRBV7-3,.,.,CASRSAGVNQPQHF,TGTGCCAGCAGGAGTGCGGGGGTCAATCAGCCCCAGCATTTT
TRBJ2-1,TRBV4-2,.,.,CASSQAILYNEQFF,TGTGCCAGCAGCCAAGCGATACTCTACAATGAGCAGTTCTTC
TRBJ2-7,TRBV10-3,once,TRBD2,CAISEGLAGGLEQYF,TGTGCCATCAGTGAGGGACTAGCGGGAGGGCTAGAGCAGTACTTC
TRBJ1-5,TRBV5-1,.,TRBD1,CASSQEGQGSQPQHF,TGCGCCAGCAGCCAGGAGGGACAGGGGTCTCAGCCCCAGCATTTT
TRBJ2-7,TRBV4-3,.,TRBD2,CASSQDGRGFYEQYF,TGCGCCAGCAGCCAAGACGGGAGGGGTTTCTACGAGCAGTACTTC
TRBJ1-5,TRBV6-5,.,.,CASSPRGAINQPQHF,TGTGCCAGCAGTCCCCGGGGCGCGATCAATCAGCCCCAGCATTTT
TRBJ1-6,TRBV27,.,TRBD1,CASSYGTGINSPLHF,TGTGCCAGCAGTTATGGGACAGGGATTAATTCACCCCTCCACTTT
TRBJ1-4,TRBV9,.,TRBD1,CASSTTGGEKLFF,TGTGCCAGCAGCACCACAGGGGGGGAAAAACTGTTTTTT
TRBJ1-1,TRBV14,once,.,CASSQEWTGRGAFF,TGTGCCAGCAGCCAAGAGTGGACGGGGAGAGGAGCTTTCTTT
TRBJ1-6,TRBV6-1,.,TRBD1,CASSEMGQGSSPLHF,TGTGCCAGCAGTGAAATGGGACAGGGCTCTTCACCCCTCCACTTT
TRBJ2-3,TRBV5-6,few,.,CASSLAGSPPGTQYF,TGTGCCAGCAGCTTGGCCGGGAGTCCTCCGGGTACGCAGTATTTT
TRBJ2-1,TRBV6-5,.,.,CASSYQGRGTEQFF,TGTGCCAGCAGTTACCAGGGACGAGGGACTGAGCAGTTCTTC
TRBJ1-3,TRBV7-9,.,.,CASSLVEGHSGNTIYF,TGTGCCAGCAGCTTAGTTGAGGGCCACTCTGGAAACACCATATATTTT
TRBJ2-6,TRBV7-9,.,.,CASSSSLSGANVLTF,TGTGCCAGCAGCTCCTCGTTGTCTGGGGCCAACGTCCTGACTTTC
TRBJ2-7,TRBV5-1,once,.,CASSSQLEQYF,TGCGCCAGCAGCTCCCAACTTGAGCAGTACTTC
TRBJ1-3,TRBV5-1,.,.,CASSLAGPRGPLSGNTIYF,TGCGCCAGCAGCTTGGCCGGGCCCAGGGGTCCCCTCTCTGGAAACACCATATATTTT
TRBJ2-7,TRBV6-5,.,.,CASSYSGGATYEQYF,TGTGCCAGCAGTTACTCGGGGGGGGCCACCTACGAGCAGTACTTC
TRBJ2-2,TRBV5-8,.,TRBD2,CASSSGLALPNTGELFF,TGTGCCAGCAGCTCGGGACTAGCGCTTCCAAACACCGGGGAGCTGTTTTTT
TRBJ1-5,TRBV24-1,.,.,CATSDAGSYQPQHF,TGTGCCACCAGTGATGCAGGGAGTTACCAGCCCCAGCATTTT
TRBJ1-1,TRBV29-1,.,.,CSPVMNTEAFF,TGCAGCCCCGTCATGAACACTGAAGCTTTCTTT
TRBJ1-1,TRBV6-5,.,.,CASKRGFGTEAFF,TGTGCCAGCAAACGGGGCTTCGGAACTGAAGCTTTCTTT
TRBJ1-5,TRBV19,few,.,CASSTGKANQPQHF,TGTGCCAGTAGTACCGGGAAAGCCAATCAGCCCCAGCATTTT
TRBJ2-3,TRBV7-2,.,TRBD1,CASSSFGQVEDTQYF,TGTGCCAGCAGCTCGTTCGGACAGGTAGAAGATACGCAGTATTTT
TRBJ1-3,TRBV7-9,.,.,CASSPDGLWGNTIYF,TGTGCCAGCAGCCCAGACGGCCTCTGGGGAAACACCATATATTTT
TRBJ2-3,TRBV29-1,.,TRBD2,CSVEDWRAGGPQDTQYF,TGCAGCGTTGAAGACTGGAGGGCGGGAGGGCCTCAAGATACGCAGTATTTT
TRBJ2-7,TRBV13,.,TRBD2,CASSLDGRWSYEQYF,TGTGCCAGCAGCTTAGACGGGAGGTGGTCCTACGAGCAGTACTTC
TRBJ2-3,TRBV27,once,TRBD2,CASSLGLAGARDTQYF,TGTGCCAGCAGTTTAGGACTAGCGGGAGCCAGAGATACGCAGTATTTT
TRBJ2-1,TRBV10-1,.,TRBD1,CASSEVGDSSYNEQFF,TGCGCCAGCAGTGAGGTAGGGGACAGCTCCTACAATGAGCAGTTCTTC
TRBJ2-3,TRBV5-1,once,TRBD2,CASSGGLAATLTDTQYF,TGCGCCAGCAGCGGCGGACTAGCGGCCACTTTAACAGATACGCAGTATTTT
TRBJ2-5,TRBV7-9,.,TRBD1,CASSLDRLETQYF,TGTGCCAGCAGTCTGGACAGGTTAGAGACCCAGTACTTC
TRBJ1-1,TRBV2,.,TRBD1,CASILGQGYTEAFF,TGTGCCAGCATACTGGGACAGGGGTACACTGAAGCTTTCTTT
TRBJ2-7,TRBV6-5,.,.,CASSGSRPYEQYF,TGTGCCAGCAGCGGCAGCCGACCGTACGAGCAGTACTTC
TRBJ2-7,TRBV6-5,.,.,CASSPGTFNEQYF,TGTGCCAGCAGCCCCGGGACCTTCAACGAGCAGTACTTC
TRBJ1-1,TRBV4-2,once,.,CASSQDSLAADTEAFF,TGTGCCAGCAGCCAAGATAGCCTGGCAGCTGACACTGAAGCTTTCTTT
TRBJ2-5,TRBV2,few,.,CASSYRVGGETQYF,TGTGCCAGCAGTTACCGAGTAGGGGGGGAGACCCAGTACTTC
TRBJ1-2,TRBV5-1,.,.,CASSLEGPTYGYTF,TGCGCCAGCAGCTTGGAGGGCCCGACGTATGGCTACACCTTC
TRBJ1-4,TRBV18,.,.,CASSPRTELGKLFF,TGTGCCAGCTCACCGAGGACGGAGCTTGGGAAACTGTTTTTT
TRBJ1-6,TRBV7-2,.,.,CASSLRRADSPLHF,TGTGCCAGCAGCTTAAGGCGGGCTGATTCACCCCTCCACTTT
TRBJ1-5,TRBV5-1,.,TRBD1,CASSLGGDRGEPQHF,TGCGCCAGCAGCTTGGGGGGCGACAGGGGCGAGCCCCAGCATTTT
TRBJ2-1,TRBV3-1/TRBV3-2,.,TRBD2,CASSPRLAGVSEQFF,TGTGCCAGCAGCCCGAGGCTAGCGGGTGTTAGTGAGCAGTTCTTC
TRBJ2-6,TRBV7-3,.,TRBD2,CASSLISGLALSGANVLTF,TGTGCCAGCAGCTTGATTAGTGGACTAGCCCTCTCTGGGGCCAACGTCCTGACTTTC
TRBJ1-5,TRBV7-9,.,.,CASSLLDSNQPQHF,TGTGCCAGCAGCTTACTGGATAGCAATCAGCCCCAGCATTTT